The source of this TCR beta chain is a study of blood T cells in healthy people across ages. Primed by a sample-barcoded 5' primer and a J-beta primer mix, a second PCR proceeded for 7 to 11 cycles. TCRdb redid the calling of the 5' RACE reads with MiXCR, one entry per CDR3 protein. This table holds over a million distinct CDR3 sequences, around 45% found once. Trimming at V came to 5 bases and at J to 5 bases, leaving 14 bases not matched to a gene. The CDR3 totals 18 residues. Germline CDR1 reads SEHNR; CDR2 reads FQNEAQ (reference sequence). This sequence joins TRBV7-9 and TRBJ2-3; 12 bases are shared with TRBD2. This receptor was identified in a woman in her sixties in good health. The material sequenced was blood. The CDR3 region has the DNA TGTGCCAGCAGCCCCCCCGGGCGACTAGCGGGAGAAGGAGATACGCAGTATTTT. Protein product: CASSPPGRLAGEGDTQYF.